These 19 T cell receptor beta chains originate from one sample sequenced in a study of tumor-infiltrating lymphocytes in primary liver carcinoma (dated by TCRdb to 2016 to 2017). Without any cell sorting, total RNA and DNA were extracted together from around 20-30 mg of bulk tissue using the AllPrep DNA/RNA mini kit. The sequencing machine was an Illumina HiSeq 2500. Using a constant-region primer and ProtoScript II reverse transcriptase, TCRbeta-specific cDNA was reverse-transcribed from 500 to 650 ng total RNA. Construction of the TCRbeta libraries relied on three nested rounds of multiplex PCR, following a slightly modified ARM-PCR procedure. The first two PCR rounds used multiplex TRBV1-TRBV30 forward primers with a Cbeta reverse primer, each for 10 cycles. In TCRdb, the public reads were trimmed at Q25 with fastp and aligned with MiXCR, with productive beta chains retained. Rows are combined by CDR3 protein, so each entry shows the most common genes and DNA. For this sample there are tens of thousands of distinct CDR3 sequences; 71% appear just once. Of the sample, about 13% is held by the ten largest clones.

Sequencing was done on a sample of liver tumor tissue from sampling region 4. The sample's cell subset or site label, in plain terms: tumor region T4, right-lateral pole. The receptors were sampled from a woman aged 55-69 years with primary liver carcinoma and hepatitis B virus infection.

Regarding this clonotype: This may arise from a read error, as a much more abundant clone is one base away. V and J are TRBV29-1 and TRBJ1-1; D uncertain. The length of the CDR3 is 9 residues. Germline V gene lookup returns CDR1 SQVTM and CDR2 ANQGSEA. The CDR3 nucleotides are TGCAGCGTTACTACTGAAGCTATCTTT. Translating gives CSVTTEAIF.

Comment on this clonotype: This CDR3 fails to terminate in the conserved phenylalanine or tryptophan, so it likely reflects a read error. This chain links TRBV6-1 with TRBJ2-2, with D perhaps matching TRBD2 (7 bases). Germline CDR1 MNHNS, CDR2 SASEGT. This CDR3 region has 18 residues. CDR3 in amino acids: CASRPLPGGGSNTGELFC. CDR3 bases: TGCGCCAGCAGGCCCCTACCTGGGGGGGGCTCGAACACCGGGGAGCTGTTTTGT.

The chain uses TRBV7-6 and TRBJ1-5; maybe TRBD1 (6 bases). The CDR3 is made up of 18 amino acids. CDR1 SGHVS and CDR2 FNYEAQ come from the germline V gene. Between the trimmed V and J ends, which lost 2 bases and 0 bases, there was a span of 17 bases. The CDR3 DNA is TGTGCCAGCAGCTTATCTCCCACTGTCAGGGGTAGCAATCAGCCCCAGCATTTT. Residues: CASSLSPTVRGSNQPQHF.

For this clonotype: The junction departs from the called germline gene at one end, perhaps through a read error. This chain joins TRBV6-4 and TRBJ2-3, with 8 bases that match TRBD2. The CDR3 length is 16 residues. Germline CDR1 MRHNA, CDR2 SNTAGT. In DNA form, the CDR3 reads TGTGTCAGCAGTGAGTCTAGCGGGTCTAGCACAGATATGCAGTATTTT. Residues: CVSSESSGSSTDMQYF.

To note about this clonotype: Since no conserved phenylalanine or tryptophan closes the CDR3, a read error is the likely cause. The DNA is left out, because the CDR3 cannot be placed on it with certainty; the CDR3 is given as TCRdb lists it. This CDR3 reads CASRDEREAPNEQFL. V and J are TRBV12-3 or TRBV12-4 and TRBJ2-1; the tabulated D call, TRBD2, remains unverified against the DNA. Including both end residues, the CDR3 is 15 amino acids long.

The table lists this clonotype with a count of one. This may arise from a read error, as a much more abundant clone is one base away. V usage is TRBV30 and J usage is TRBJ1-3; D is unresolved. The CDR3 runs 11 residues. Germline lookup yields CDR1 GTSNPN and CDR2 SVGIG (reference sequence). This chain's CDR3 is CTWIVGNTIYF. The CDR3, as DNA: TGTACCTGGATTGTAGGAAACACCATATATTTT.

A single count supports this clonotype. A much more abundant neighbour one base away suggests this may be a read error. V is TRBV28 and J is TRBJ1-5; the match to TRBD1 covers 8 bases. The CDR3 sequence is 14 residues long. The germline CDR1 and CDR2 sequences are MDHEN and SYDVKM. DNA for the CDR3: TGTGCCAGCAGCCCACAGGGGGTCGATCAGCCCCAGCGTTTT. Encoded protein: CASSPQGVDQPQRF.

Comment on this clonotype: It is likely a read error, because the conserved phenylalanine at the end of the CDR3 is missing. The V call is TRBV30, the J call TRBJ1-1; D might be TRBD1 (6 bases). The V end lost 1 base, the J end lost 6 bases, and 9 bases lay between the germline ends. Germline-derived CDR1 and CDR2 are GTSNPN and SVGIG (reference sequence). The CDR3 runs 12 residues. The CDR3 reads CAWSGGLAEAFL. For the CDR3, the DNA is TGTGCCTGGAGTGGGGGGCTAGCTGAAGCTTTCCTA.

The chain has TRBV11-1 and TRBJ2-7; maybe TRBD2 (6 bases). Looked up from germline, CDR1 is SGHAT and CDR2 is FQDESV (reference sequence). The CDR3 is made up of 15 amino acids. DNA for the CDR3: TGTACTAGCAGCCCTCGGATAGCAGGACTACGCGAGCAGTACTTC. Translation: CTSSPRIAGLREQYF.

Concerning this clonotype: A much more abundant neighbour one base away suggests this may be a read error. The CDR3 spells CANREGGTTYNEQFF. CDR3 coding DNA: TGTGCCAACAGGGAAGGCGGGACCACCTACAATGAGCAGTTCTTC. The chain couples TRBV28 to TRBJ2-1; D may correspond to TRBD1 or TRBD2 (6 bases each). The V end was cut by 10 bases, the J end by 2 bases, with 18 bases between. Germline V gives CDR1 MDHEN, CDR2 SYDVKM. This CDR3 has 15 amino acids. The whole variable domain, filled in from reference TRBV28 and TRBJ2-1, reads DVKVTQSSRYLVKRTGEKVFLECVQDMDHENMFWYRQDPGLGLRLIYFSYDVKMKEKGDIPEGYSVSREKKERFSLILESASTNQTSMYLCANREGGTTYNEQFFGPGTRLTVL.

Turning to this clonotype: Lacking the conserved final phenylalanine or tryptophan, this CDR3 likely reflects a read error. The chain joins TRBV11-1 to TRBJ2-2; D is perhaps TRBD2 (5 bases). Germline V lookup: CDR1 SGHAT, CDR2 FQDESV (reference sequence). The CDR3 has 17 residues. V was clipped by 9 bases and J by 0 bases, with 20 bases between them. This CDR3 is CASSGRTRSANTGELFV. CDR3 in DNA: TGTGCCAGTAGTGGGAGAACGAGATCCGCGAACACCGGGGAGCTGTTTGTT.

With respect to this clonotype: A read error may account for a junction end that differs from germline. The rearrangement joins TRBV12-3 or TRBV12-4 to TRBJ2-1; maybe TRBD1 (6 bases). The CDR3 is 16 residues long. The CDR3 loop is CASNYRSSRGPNEQSF. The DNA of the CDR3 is TGTGCCAGCAACTATAGGTCCAGCAGGGGCCCAAATGAGCAGTCCTTC.

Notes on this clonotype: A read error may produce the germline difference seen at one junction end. CDR3 DNA sequence: TGTGCCAGCAGTGCCGAGGGCTACACTGAGCACTTCTTC. It encodes CASSAEGYTEHFF. The chain joins TRBV11-3 to TRBJ2-1; D may be TRBD2 (5 bases). There are 13 residues in the CDR3. Germline lookup yields CDR1 SGHNT and CDR2 YENEEA.

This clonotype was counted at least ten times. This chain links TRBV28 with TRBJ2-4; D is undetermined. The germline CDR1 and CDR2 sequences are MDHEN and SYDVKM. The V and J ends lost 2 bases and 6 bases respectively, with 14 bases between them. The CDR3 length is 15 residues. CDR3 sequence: CASSLGQFVLNIQYF. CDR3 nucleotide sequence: TGTGCCAGCAGTTTAGGCCAATTCGTCCTAAACATTCAGTACTTC.

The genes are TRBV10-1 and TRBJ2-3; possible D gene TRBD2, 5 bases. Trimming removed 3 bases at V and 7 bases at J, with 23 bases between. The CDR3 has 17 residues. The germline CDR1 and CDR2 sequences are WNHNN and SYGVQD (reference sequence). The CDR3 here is CASSEESVGALTNTQYF. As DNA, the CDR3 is TGCGCCAGCAGTGAAGAAAGTGTGGGAGCCCTTACGAATACGCAGTATTTT.

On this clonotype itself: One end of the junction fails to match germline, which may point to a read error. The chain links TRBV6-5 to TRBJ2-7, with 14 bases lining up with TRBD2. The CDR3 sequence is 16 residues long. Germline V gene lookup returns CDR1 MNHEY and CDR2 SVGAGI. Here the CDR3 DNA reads TGTACCAGCAGTGACCCGGGACTAGCGGGAGCTGTCGAGCAGTACTTC. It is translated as CTSSDPGLAGAVEQYF.

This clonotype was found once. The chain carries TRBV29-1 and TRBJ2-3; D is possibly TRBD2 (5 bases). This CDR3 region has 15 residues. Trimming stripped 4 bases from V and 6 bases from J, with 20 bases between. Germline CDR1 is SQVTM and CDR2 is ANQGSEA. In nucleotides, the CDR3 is TGCAGCGTTGCGCCTAGAGGTGGGAGCATGGATACGCAGTATTTT. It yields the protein CSVAPRGGSMDTQYF.

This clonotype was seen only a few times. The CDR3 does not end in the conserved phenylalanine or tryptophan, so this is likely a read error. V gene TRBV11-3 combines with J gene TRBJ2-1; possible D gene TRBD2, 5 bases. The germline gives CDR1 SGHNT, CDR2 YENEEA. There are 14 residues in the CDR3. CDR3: CASSLDPSSFEQFL. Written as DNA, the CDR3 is TGTGCCAGCAGCCTAGACCCATCTAGCTTCGAGCAGTTCCTC.

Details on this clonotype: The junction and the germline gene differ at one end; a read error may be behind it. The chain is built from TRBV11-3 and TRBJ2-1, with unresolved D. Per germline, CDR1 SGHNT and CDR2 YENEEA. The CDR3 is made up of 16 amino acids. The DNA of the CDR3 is TGTGCCAGCAGTTCCCCCGGAGATTCCAATTACAATGAGCGGTTCTTC. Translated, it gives CASSSPGDSNYNERFF.